This TCR beta chain emerged from a study of Graves' ophthalmopathy and Graves' hyperthyroidism. Study-wide context: Ophthalmopathy absent within 18 months of follow-up marked hyperthyroidism as stable. Study-wide results and limits: The model forecast ophthalmopathy progression, reaching over 70% sensitivity and less than 75% specificity.

A remark on this clonotype: Its matching antigen is unknown.

The CDR3 sequence is 13 residues long. V shed 4 bases and J 12 bases; nucleotides not matched to a gene: 12. Germline V gene lookup returns CDR1 MNHEY and CDR2 SMNVEV (reference sequence). Amplification targeted the TCR beta CDR3 regions, with RNA transcripts as the source material. Following a first-round RT-PCR that used HTBI primers, a second-round multiplex PCR was carried out. TCRdb processed the multiplex PCR reads anew with MiXCR; each CDR3 protein has one entry. The top ten hold more than 9.5% of the sample, which has about 1.1 million distinct CDR3 sequences, about 38% seen once. Only newly diagnosed hyperthyroidism patients aged 18 to 65, with under 2 months' duration, were enrolled. Additional autoimmune diseases, uncontrolled infections, pregnancy or lactation disqualified patients.

The clonotype originates from an adult man with Graves' hyperthyroidism. The sequencing input was peripheral blood or thyroid tissue (not recorded which). V gene TRBV27 combines with J gene TRBJ2-7; 7 nucleotides agree with TRBD2. DNA of the CDR3: TGTGCCAGCAGTTCAACACTCACTAGCGTTCGGTACTTC. The encoded protein is CASSSTLTSVRYF.